The rows below give T cell receptor beta chains drawn from one sample of a study of molecular identifiers for immune sequencing clone quantification. TCRdb recomputed calls from the PCR reads with MiXCR, one row per CDR3 protein. The top ten clones hold around 0.8% of a sample with roughly 90,000 distinct CDR3 sequences, around 19% of them seen once. The sequenced material came from naive CD8+ T cells from blood, with Jurkat cell RNA spiked in. The receptor set was obtained from a human donor in good health. Some libraries in this study had Jurkat cell RNA spiked in. Both conserved end residues are part of each CDR3. Fields, in order: clone size, J gene, D gene, V gene, CDR3 DNA, CDR3 protein. A D gene is named only where the DNA matches it firmly. Size is omitted from some rows. Given values are once, few, many or a class for expanded clones.

size: many
J: TRBJ1-2
D: .
V: TRBV30
DNA: TGTGCCTGGAACACAGGGATTAACTATGGCTACACCTTC
CDR3: CAWNTGINYGYTF

size: once
J: TRBJ1-4
D: .
V: TRBV11-2
DNA: TGTGCCAGCACCTTGGAAGGCGCAACTAATGAAAAACTGTTTTTT
CDR3: CASTLEGATNEKLFF

size: many
J: TRBJ2-1
D: .
V: TRBV7-3
DNA: TGTGCCAGCAGTCGCCGGGACGACTCCTACAATGAGCAGTTCTTC
CDR3: CASSRRDDSYNEQFF

size: .
J: TRBJ1-6
D: .
V: TRBV7-2
DNA: TGTGCCAGCAGCTTAGAAGGGATAACCTATAATTCACCCCTCCACTTT
CDR3: CASSLEGITYNSPLHF

size: many
J: TRBJ2-3
D: .
V: TRBV19
DNA: TGTGCCAGTAGTATCATGGGCAATCCAAAGGATACGCAGTATTTT
CDR3: CASSIMGNPKDTQYF

size: .
J: TRBJ1-4
D: .
V: TRBV5-6
DNA: TGTGCCAGCAGCTTTGGACGGATTGCAACTAATGAAAAACTGTTTTTT
CDR3: CASSFGRIATNEKLFF

size: many
J: TRBJ1-2
D: TRBD1
V: TRBV4-3
DNA: TGCGCCAGCAGCCAAGATTCCTTTTCCGAACAGGGGGCTGGCTATGGCTACACCTTC
CDR3: CASSQDSFSEQGAGYGYTF

size: many
J: TRBJ2-7
D: .
V: TRBV19
DNA: TGTGCCAGTAGTATAGTCGGGACAAAAGACTACGAGCAGTACTTC
CDR3: CASSIVGTKDYEQYF

size: .
J: TRBJ2-7
D: .
V: TRBV6-6
DNA: TGTGCCAGCAGTTACTGGGGCAGTGAAAGCTACGAGCAGTACTTC
CDR3: CASSYWGSESYEQYF

size: many
J: TRBJ2-5
D: TRBD1
V: TRBV5-8
DNA: TGTGCCAGCAGTTATGGGACAGGGAAAGAGACCCAGTACTTC
CDR3: CASSYGTGKETQYF

size: many
J: TRBJ2-3
D: .
V: TRBV10-3
DNA: TGTGCCATCAGTGAGTCGCGGGCTGACAGCACAGATACGCAGTATTTT
CDR3: CAISESRADSTDTQYF